The entry below describes one T cell receptor (beta chain). Its antigen is as yet unknown. PCR amplification relied on 60 Vbeta primers (plus 13 Jbeta primers). Assay used: immunoSEQ multiplex PCR; TCRdb lists only in-frame clones, some missing. The repertoire holds some 120,000 clones, with around 72% as singletons. This record comes from a study of cytomegalovirus exposure and HLA in healthy donors. Study observations and caveats: Specific recognition of CMV antigens was confirmed in vitro for a few chains (all CMV-associated). HLA alleles were associated with around 17,000 TCR beta sequences in a later analysis at 0.05 false discovery rate. For presence/absence analyses, sequencing depth was assumed to be roughly uniform across donors.

Trimming took off 7 bases at V and 2 bases at J, with 14 bases between the two ends. The germline gives CDR1 SEHNR, CDR2 FQNEAQ (reference sequence). The CDR3 is 14 amino acids. This clonotype was sampled from a woman in her thirties or forties in good health and CMV-seropositive. The chain joins TRBV7-9 to TRBJ1-1; D is undetermined. The sequenced sample consisted of PBMCs. The CDR3 sequence is CASTLSAVNTEAFF. CDR3 bases: TGTGCCAGCACCCTTAGTGCGGTTAACACTGAAGCTTTCTTT.